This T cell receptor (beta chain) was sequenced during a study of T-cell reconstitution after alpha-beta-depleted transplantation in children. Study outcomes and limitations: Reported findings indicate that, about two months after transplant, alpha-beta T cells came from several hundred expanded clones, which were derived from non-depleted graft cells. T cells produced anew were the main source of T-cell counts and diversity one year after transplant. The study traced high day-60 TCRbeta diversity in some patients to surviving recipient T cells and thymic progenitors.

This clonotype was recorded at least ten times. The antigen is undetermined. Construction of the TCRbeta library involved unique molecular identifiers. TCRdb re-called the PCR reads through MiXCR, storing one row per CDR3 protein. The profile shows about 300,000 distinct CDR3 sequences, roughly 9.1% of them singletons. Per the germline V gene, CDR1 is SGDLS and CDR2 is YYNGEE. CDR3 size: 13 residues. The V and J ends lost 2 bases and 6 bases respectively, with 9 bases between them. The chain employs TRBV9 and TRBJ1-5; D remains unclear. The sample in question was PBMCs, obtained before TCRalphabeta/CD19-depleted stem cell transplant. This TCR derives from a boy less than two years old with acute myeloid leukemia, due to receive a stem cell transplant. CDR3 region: CASSVSGTQPQHF. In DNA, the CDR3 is TGTGCCAGCAGCGTTTCGGGCACTCAGCCCCAGCATTTT.